The 22 T cell receptor beta chains below come from one sample, sequenced in a study of control samples from healthy donors and cancer patients. Generated by immunoSEQ multiplex PCR, the TCRdb table keeps only in-frame clones and is missing some. The data show some 250,000 clones, around 79% seen once. Sequencing was carried out using PBMCs. Receptors were obtained from a woman aged 60-75 years with lung cancer.

V and J are TRBV13 and TRBJ2-7; no clear D gene. The ends were cut back, 2 bases at V and 1 base at J, with 6 bases in the middle. CDR1 and CDR2 (germline): PRHDT, FYEKMQ (reference sequence). The CDR3 loop spans 13 amino acids. The CDR3 protein is CASSLRRSYEQYF. The CDR3 DNA reads as TGTGCCAGCAGCTTAAGAAGGTCCTACGAGCAGTACTTC.

The chain links TRBV6-5 to TRBJ2-4, with TRBD1 matching over 7 bases. The CDR3 length is 14 residues. V lost 4 bases and J lost 7; bases outside the gene matches: 7. CDR1 and CDR2 from the germline V gene are MNHEY and SVGAGI. CDR3 bases: TGTGCCAGCAGTTCAGGGGGATTTTCGAACATTCAGTACTTC. Its translation: CASSSGGFSNIQYF.

In regard to this clone: At the DNA level, this CDR3 is encoded by other sequences in the same sample as well. The rearrangement uses TRBV19 and TRBJ1-1; D unclear. The CDR3 has 13 residues. Trimming cost V 3 bases and J 0 bases, with 5 bases left between them. Germline V gene data show CDR1 as LNHDA and CDR2 as SQIVND (reference sequence). The CDR3 DNA reads TGTGCCAGTAGTATCAGCGTGAACACTGAAGCTTTCTTT. It specifies CASSISVNTEAFF.

This clone was observed once. The rearrangement uses TRBV2 and TRBJ1-2; 8 bases map to TRBD1. Unmatched junction bases numbered 11, after V lost 6 bases and J lost 8 bases. From germline, CDR1 is SNHLY and CDR2 FYNNEI. The CDR3 contains 14 residues. This CDR3 is CASRVNQGAGGYTF. The CDR3, as DNA: TGTGCCAGCAGGGTGAACCAGGGGGCTGGCGGCTACACCTTC.

This chain's CDR3 is CASSLPTGYSGNTIYF. CDR3 nucleotide sequence: TGTGCCAGCAGCTTACCGACAGGGTACTCTGGAAACACCATATATTTT. The rearrangement links TRBV5-6 to TRBJ1-3; 7 positions match TRBD1. V shed 2 bases, J shed 0 bases, and the junction held 5 bases outside the gene matches. Germline CDR1 is SGHDT and CDR2 is YYEEEE. The CDR3 is made up of 16 amino acids.

V and J are TRBV30 and TRBJ1-6; D call uncertain. The CDR3 loop spans 13 amino acids. Germline-derived CDR1 and CDR2 are GTSNPN and SVGIG (reference sequence). Trimming took off 5 bases at V and 10 bases at J, with 15 bases between the two ends. In DNA, the CDR3 is TGTGCCTGGTCCATGGGTGTAAACTCACCCCTCCACTTT. Translated: CAWSMGVNSPLHF.

Here the CDR3 reads CASSVTGVDTGELFF. The CDR3 bases are TGTGCCAGCAGCGTAACAGGGGTGGACACCGGGGAGCTGTTTTTT. V gene TRBV9 combines with J gene TRBJ2-2; 7 nucleotides align to TRBD1. Germline CDR1 reads SGDLS; CDR2 reads YYNGEE. The CDR3 is made up of 15 amino acids. Losses at the gene ends were 1 base for V and 3 bases for J; bases not matched to a gene: 3.

This chain uses TRBV7-2 with TRBJ1-2, with 7 bases matching TRBD1. From germline, CDR1 is SGHTA and CDR2 FQGNSA. This CDR3 region has 17 residues. J was trimmed by 0 bases and V by 3 bases; bases with no gene match: 10. The CDR3 region is CASSFSGTAFTNYGYTF. DNA of the CDR3: TGTGCCAGCAGCTTCTCGGGGACAGCATTTACTAACTATGGCTACACCTTC.

The rearrangement links TRBV9 to TRBJ2-2; D assignment may be TRBD1 or TRBD2 (6 bases each). The ends were cut back, 4 bases at V and 2 bases at J, with 15 bases in the middle. CDR1 is SGDLS, CDR2 YYNGEE, per germline. The length of the CDR3 is 16 residues. The CDR3 reads CASSYMGGYNTGELFF. In DNA, the CDR3 is TGTGCCAGCAGCTATATGGGGGGCTACAACACCGGGGAGCTGTTTTTT.

The chain couples TRBV11-2 to TRBJ1-2; possible D gene TRBD1, 6 bases. The CDR3 sequence is 14 residues long. Trimming removed 0 bases at V and 6 bases at J, with 11 bases between. Germline-derived CDR1 and CDR2 are SGHAT and FQNNGV. CDR3 sequence reads: CASSLESRGNGYTF. CDR3 nucleotides: TGTGCCAGCAGCTTAGAATCCAGGGGCAATGGCTACACCTTC.

The chain has TRBV9 and TRBJ2-3, with 7 bases identical to TRBD2. V was pared by 0 bases and J by 2 bases, with 9 bases of the junction left unmatched. The CDR3 totals 17 residues. Germline V gene data show CDR1 as SGDLS and CDR2 as YYNGEE. The CDR3 loop is CASSVAWGGSPTDTQYF. CDR3 coding DNA: TGTGCCAGCAGCGTAGCTTGGGGCGGGAGCCCCACAGATACGCAGTATTTT.

This clone was counted between two and nine times. The chain is built from TRBV10-2 and TRBJ2-7; D remains ambiguous. V gave up 0 bases and J gave up 2 bases, with 8 bases separating them. CDR1 is WSHSY and CDR2 is SAAADI in the germline V gene. The CDR3 has 14 residues. The CDR3, as DNA: TGCGCCAGCAGTGAGTCGGCCGCTGCCTACGAGCAGTACTTC. The encoded protein is CASSESAAAYEQYF.

The CDR3 region is CASSIFPWDTEAFF. The DNA for the CDR3 is TGTGCCAGTAGTATTTTCCCGTGGGACACTGAAGCTTTCTTT. The chain uses TRBV19 and TRBJ1-1; no firm D call. This CDR3 is 14 amino acids long. V dropped 3 bases and J dropped 3 bases, with 11 bases sitting between them. CDR1 is LNHDA, CDR2 SQIVND, per germline (reference sequence).

The chain carries TRBV6-5 and TRBJ2-5, with 8 bases lining up with TRBD2. The CDR3 has 15 amino acids. With 6 bases clipped from V and 5 bases from J, the junction kept 11 bases outside the gene matches. The germline V gene has CDR1 MNHEY and CDR2 SVGAGI. The CDR3 DNA sequence: TGTGCCAGCAGGCCTCTTAGCGGGACGACGGAGACCCAGTACTTC. Translation gives CASRPLSGTTETQYF.

This clone was seen at least ten times. Other DNA sequences of this sample code for an identical CDR3. The chain links TRBV7-2 to TRBJ2-7; TRBD1 might be the D (5 bases). This CDR3 has 14 amino acids. Per the germline V gene, CDR1 is SGHTA and CDR2 is FQGNSA. V was shortened by 1 base and J by 1 base, with 8 bases between the two germline ends. CDR3 nucleotide sequence: TGTGCCAGCAGCTTAGTTCAGGGTTCCTACGAGCAGTACTTC. Its protein product is CASSLVQGSYEQYF.

The chain links TRBV5-6 to TRBJ1-1, with TRBD1 matching 10 bases. The germline V gene has CDR1 SGHDT and CDR2 YYEEEE. Trimming at V came to 2 bases and at J to 1 base, leaving 2 bases not matched to a gene. The CDR3 is 15 residues long. The CDR3 here is CASSFGTGANTEAFF. In DNA, the CDR3 is TGTGCCAGCAGCTTTGGGACAGGGGCGAACACTGAAGCTTTCTTT.

The chain's CDR3 is CASSLTPGAYEQYF. CDR3 bases: TGTGCCAGCAGCTTAACCCCAGGAGCCTACGAGCAGTACTTC. The chain is built from TRBV7-8 and TRBJ2-7; no clear D gene. Germline V gene sequence: CDR1 SGHVS, CDR2 FQNEAQ. V lost 2 bases to trimming and J lost 2 bases, with 10 bases between them. The CDR3 sequence is 14 residues long.

The chain combines TRBV7-9 with TRBJ1-2; 8 bases match TRBD1. Trimming at V came to 7 bases and at J to 4 bases, leaving 5 bases not matched to a gene. Germline lookup yields CDR1 SEHNR and CDR2 FQNEAQ (reference sequence). This CDR3 comprises 13 residues. Written as DNA, the CDR3 is TGTGCCAGCACAGGGGGCGCGGGCTATGGCTACACCTTC. Amino acids: CASTGGAGYGYTF.

This clone came up a few times. V usage is TRBV6-5 and J usage is TRBJ1-1; no clear D gene. The CDR3 consists of 15 residues. CDR1 MNHEY and CDR2 SVGAGI come from the germline V gene. V was pared by 6 bases and J by 5 bases, with 19 bases between. As DNA, the CDR3 is TGTGCCAGCAGCCAAAACGGGGTTCCGAGAACTGAAGCTTTCTTT. Amino acids: CASSQNGVPRTEAFF.

The rearrangement links TRBV10-3 to TRBJ1-1, with D tentatively TRBD1 (6 bases). V lost 0 bases, J lost 3 bases, and 17 bases lay in between. The CDR3 is 17 residues long. Germline-derived CDR1 and CDR2 are ENHRY and SYGVKD. The CDR3 protein is CAISESTGNRGDTEAFF. For the CDR3, the DNA is TGTGCCATCAGTGAGTCTACGGGTAATAGGGGGGACACTGAAGCTTTCTTT.

This clone was seen only once. CDR3 region: CASTSGGGSSYNEQFF. DNA of the CDR3: TGTGCCAGCACTTCCGGGGGAGGGAGCTCCTACAATGAGCAGTTCTTC. V and J are TRBV28 and TRBJ2-1; 7 nucleotides line up with TRBD2. J gave up 0 bases and V 7 bases, and 9 bases lay outside the gene matches. The CDR3 contains 16 residues. CDR1 and CDR2 (germline): MDHEN, SYDVKM.

This clone occurred a few times. This chain links TRBV12-3 or TRBV12-4 with TRBJ2-3, with D perhaps TRBD2 (6 bases). The CDR3 is 13 residues long. V was shortened by 2 bases and J by 6 bases, with 9 bases between the two germline ends. In DNA form, the CDR3 reads TGTGCCAGCAGTTTAACGGGGGTGGATACGCAGTATTTT. This translates into CASSLTGVDTQYF.